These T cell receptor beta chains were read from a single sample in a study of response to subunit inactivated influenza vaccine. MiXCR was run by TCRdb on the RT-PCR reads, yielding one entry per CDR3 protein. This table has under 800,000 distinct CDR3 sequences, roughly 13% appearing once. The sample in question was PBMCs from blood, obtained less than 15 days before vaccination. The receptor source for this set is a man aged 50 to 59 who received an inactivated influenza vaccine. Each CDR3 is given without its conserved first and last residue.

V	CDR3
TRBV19	ASSTLSNTEAF
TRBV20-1	SARTGTEYNEQF
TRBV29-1	SVADRLLAGRDEQY
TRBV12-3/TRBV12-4	ASSFEDGIYEQY
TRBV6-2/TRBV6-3	ASLRTGWDEQF
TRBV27	GSSFSLAGGPYEQY
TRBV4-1	ASSHPGLTEAF
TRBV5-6	ASSGGRAISNYGYT
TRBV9	ASSVDPGTGGTETQY
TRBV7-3	ASSLRPVTYNEQF
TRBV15	ATSQEWGSNQPQH
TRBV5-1	ASSSAGLLYEQY
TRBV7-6	ASSLSGLGELF
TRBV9	ASSVEAGRDTGELF
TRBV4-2	ASSQAGQKETQY
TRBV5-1	ASSSTRETQY
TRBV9	ASQPVGHGKDREQF
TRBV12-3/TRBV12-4	ASSFGRGGWTGELF
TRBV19	ASTPRDRGFTDTQY
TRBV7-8	ASSPFTGKMNTEAF
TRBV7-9	ASSWSSGRQETQY
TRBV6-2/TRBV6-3	ASSSRGEEAF
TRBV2	ASRTELNTIY
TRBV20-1	SATRDRDEQY
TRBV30	AWSVSLTEGEQY
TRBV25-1	AYVTENTEAF
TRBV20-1	FWGQAPGYVQY
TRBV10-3	AISPDRTEAF
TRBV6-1	ASSRDNQPQH
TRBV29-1	SSKAPLTDTQY
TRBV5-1	ASTSDRASTDTQY
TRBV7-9	ASSYIQGSGANVLT
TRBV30	AWSPGHTNEQF
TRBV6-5	ASSYSSGIDTQY
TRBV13	ASSLGRLAGETQY
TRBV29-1	SVLAGATYEQY
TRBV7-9	ASSKTVYQETQY
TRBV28	ASTVVGQGANNEQF
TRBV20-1	SATGQANTEAF
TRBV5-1	ASSLQGVNTEAF
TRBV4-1	ASSQRTSGGARNEQY
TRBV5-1	ASSMGLAGGQETQY